The TCR beta chain described here comes from a study of blood T cell repertoires in COVID-19. The wider study: The study drew acute and convalescent COVID-19 samples from the United States, Italy and Spain. Nucleic acid was either cDNA or gDNA, and it came from T cells, B-cell-depleted T cells, or PBMCs.

In the original workflow: Using reference gene primer amplification, nucleated cell counts were estimated. Profiling relied on immunoSEQ multiplex PCR, and the TCRdb table lists in-frame clones only, not all of them. That table is the source of V, J and clone size, and D and trimming were worked out from the DNA. The data contain about 340,000 clones, 86% of them singletons. Patients from Seattle were sampled longitudinally, starting during active infection. CDR3 length: 15 residues. In germline, CDR1 is SNHLY, CDR2 FYNNEI. Trimming removed 5 bases from V and 6 bases from J; junction bases left unmatched: 7.

The TCR originated in a woman aged 60-75 years with COVID-19, enrolled during active disease. The sequenced material came from peripheral blood. This rearrangement joins TRBV2 to TRBJ2-1; 10 nucleotides line up with TRBD2. The CDR3 loop reads CASSSLAGAGNEQFF. The DNA of the CDR3 is TGTGCCAGCAGTTCTCTAGCGGGGGCGGGCAATGAGCAGTTCTTC.